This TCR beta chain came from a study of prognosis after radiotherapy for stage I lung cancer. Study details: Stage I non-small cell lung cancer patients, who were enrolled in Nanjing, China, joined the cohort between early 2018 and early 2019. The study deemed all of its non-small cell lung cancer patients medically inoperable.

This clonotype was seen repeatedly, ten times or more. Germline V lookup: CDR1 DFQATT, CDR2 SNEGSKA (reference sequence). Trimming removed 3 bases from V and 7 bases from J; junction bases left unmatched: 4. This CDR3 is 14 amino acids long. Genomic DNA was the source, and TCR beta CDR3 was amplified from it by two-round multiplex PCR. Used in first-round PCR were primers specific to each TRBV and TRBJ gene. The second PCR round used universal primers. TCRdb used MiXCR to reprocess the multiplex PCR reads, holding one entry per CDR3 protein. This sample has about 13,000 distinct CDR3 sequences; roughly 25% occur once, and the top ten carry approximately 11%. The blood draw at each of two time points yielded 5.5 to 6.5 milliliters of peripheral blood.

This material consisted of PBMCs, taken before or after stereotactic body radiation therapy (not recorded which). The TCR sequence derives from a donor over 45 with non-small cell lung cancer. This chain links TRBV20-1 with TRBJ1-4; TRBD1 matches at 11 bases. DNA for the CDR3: TGCAGTGCTAGTGTGGACAGGGGGCGTGAAAAACTGTTTTTT. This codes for CSASVDRGREKLFF.